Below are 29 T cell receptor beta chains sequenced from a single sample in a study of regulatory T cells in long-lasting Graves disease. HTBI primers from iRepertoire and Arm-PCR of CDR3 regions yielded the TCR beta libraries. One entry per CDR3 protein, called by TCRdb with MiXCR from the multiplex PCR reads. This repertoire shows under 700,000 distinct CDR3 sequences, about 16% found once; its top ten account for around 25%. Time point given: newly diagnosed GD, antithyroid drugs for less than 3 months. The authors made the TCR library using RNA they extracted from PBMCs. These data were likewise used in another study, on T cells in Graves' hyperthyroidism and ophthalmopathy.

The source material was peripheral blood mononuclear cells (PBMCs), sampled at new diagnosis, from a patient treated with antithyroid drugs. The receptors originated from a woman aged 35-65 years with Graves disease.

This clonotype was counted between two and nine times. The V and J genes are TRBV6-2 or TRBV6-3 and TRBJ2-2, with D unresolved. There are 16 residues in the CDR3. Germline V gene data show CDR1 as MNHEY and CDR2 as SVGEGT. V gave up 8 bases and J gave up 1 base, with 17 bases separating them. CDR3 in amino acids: CASSPIVHQNTGELFF. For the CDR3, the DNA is TGTGCCAGCTCACCGATCGTCCATCAGAACACCGGGGAGCTGTTTTTT.

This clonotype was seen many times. CDR3 in DNA: TGTGCCAGCATGGGTGATAGCAATCAGCCCCAGCATTTT. As protein: CASMGDSNQPQHF. The chain is built from TRBV2 and TRBJ1-5; no definite D call. The CDR3 covers 13 residues. Germline V gene lookup returns CDR1 SNHLY and CDR2 FYNNEI. V lost 7 bases to trimming and J lost 0 bases, with 7 bases between them.

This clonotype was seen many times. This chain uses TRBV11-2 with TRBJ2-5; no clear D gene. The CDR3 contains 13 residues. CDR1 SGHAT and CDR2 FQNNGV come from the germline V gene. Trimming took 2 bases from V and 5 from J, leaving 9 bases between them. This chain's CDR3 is CASSLTRKETQYF. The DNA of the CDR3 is TGTGCCAGCAGCTTAACTCGGAAGGAGACCCAGTACTTC.

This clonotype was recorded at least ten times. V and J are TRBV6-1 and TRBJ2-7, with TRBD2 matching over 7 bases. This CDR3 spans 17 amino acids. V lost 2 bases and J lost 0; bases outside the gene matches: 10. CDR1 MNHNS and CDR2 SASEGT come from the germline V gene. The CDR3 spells CASSESGGGVFSYEQYF. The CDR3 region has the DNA TGTGCCAGCAGTGAAAGTGGTGGGGGGGTCTTCTCCTACGAGCAGTACTTC.

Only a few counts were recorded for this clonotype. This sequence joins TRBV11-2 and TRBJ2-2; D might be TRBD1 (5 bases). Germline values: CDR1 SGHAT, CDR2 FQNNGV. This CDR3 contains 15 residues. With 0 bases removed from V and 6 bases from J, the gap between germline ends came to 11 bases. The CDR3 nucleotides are TGTGCCAGCAGCTTAGAAACAGGACGCCCCGGGGAGCTGTTTTTT. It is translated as CASSLETGRPGELFF.

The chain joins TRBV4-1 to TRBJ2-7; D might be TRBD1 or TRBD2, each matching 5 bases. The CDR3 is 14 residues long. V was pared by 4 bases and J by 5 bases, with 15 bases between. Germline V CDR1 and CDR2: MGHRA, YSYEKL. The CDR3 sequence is CASSLRDGGNEQYF. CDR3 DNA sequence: TGCGCCAGCAGCCTTCGGGACGGTGGGAACGAGCAGTACTTC.

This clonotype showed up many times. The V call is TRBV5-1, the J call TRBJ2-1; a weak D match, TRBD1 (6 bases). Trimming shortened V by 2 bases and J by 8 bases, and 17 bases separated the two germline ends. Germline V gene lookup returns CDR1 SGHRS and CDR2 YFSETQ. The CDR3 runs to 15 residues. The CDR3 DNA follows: TGCGCCAGCAGCTTTAGAGGGGGTGATGTCGATGAGCAGTTCTTC. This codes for CASSFRGGDVDEQFF.

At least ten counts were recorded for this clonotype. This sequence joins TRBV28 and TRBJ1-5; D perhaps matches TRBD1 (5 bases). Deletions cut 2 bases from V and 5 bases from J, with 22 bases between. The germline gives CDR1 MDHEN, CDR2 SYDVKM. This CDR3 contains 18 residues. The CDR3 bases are TGTGCCAGCAGTTTACCTAATGCGGCTACAAGGGGAGATCAGCCCCAGCATTTT. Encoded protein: CASSLPNAATRGDQPQHF.

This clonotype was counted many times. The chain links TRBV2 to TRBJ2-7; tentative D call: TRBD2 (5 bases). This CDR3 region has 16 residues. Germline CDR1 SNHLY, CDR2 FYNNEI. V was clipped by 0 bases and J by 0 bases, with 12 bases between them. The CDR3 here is CASSEAGEVASYEQYF. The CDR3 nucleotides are TGTGCCAGCAGTGAAGCGGGAGAAGTTGCCTCCTACGAGCAGTACTTC. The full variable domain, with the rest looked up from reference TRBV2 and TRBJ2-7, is EPEVTQTPSHQVTQMGQEVILRCVPISNHLYFYWYRQILGQKVEFLVSFYNNEISEKSEIFDDQFSVERPDGSNFTLKIRSTKLEDSAMYFCASSEAGEVASYEQYFGPGTRLTVT.

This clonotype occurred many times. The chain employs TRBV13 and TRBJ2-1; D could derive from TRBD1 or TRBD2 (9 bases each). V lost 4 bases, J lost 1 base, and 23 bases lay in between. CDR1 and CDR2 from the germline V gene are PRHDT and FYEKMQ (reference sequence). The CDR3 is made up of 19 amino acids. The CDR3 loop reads CASSSDRGERGDSYNEQFF. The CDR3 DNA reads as TGTGCCAGCAGCTCGGACAGGGGAGAGCGGGGGGATTCCTACAATGAGCAGTTCTTC.

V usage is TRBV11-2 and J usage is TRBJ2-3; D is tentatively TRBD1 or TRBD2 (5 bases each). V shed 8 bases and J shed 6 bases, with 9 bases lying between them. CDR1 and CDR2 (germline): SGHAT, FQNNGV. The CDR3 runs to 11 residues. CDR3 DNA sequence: TGTGCCAGCCTGTGGGGGGATACGCAGTATTTT. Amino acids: CASLWGDTQYF.

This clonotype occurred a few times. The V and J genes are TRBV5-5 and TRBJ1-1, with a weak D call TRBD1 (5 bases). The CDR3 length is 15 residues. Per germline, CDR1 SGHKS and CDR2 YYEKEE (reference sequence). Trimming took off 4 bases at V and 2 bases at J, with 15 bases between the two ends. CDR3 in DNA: TGTGCCAGCAGCCACTCCTCCGGGGCTAACACTGAAGCTTTCTTT. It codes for CASSHSSGANTEAFF.

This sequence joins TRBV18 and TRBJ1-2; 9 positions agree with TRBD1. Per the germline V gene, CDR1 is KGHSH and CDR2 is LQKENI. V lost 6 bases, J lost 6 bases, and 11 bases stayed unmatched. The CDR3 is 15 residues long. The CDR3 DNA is TGTGCCAGCTCCCCAGGACAGGGGTCGGGCAATGGCTACACCTTC. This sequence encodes CASSPGQGSGNGYTF.

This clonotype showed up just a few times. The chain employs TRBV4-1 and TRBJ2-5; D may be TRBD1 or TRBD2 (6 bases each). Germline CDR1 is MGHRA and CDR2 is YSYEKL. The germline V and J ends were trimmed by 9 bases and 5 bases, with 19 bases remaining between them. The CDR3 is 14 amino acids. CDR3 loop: CARQRRGAPETQYF. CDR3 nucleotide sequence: TGCGCCAGGCAGCGGAGGGGGGCGCCGGAGACCCAGTACTTC.

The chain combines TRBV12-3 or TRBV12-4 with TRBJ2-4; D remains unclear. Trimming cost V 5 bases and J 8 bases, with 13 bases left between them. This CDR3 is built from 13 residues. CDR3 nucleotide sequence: TGTGCCAGCAGTCCGGACGGTTCCGACATTCAGTACTTC. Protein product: CASSPDGSDIQYF.

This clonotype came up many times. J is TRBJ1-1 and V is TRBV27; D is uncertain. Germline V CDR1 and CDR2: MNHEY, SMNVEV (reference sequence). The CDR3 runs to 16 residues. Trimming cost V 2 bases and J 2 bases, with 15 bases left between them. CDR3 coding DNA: TGTGCCAGCAGTTTAAAAGTAGCAGGCCTAAACACTGAAGCTTTCTTT. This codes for CASSLKVAGLNTEAFF.

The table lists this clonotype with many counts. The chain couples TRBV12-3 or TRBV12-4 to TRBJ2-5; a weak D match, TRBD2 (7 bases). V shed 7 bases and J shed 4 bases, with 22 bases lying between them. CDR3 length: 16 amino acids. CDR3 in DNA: TGTGCCAGCACCCTTGGGGGAGGGCAGGGGTCAGAGACCCAGTACTTC. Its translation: CASTLGGGQGSETQYF.

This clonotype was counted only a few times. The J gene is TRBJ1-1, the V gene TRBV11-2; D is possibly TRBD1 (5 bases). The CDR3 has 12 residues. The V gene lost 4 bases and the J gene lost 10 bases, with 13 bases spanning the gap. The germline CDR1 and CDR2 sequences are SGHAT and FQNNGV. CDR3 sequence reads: CASSSAGPLAFF. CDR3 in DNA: TGTGCCAGCAGCTCAGCGGGACCCCTAGCTTTCTTT. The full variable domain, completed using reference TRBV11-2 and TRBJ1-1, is EAGVAQSPRYKIIEKRQSVAFWCNPISGHATLYWYQQILGQGPKLLIQFQNNGVVDDSQLPKDRFSAERLKGVDSTLKIQPAKLEDSAVYLCASSSAGPLAFFGQGTRLTVV.

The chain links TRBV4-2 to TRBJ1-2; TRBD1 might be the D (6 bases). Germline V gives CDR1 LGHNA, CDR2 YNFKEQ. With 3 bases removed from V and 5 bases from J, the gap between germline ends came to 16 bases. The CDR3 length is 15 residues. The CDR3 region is CASSQATGALYGYTF. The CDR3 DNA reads TGTGCCAGCAGCCAGGCGACAGGCGCCTTGTATGGCTACACCTTC.

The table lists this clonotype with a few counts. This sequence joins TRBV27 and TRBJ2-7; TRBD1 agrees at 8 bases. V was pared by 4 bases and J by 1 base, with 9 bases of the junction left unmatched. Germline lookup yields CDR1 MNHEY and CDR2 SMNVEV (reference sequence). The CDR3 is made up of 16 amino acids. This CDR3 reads CASSSPHQGASYEQYF. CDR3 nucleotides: TGTGCCAGCAGTTCACCTCACCAGGGGGCATCCTACGAGCAGTACTTC.

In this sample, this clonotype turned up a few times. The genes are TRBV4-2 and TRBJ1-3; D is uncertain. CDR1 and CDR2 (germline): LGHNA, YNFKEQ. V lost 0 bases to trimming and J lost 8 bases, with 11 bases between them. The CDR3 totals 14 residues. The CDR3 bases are TGTGCCAGCAGCCAAGACCGGCTCAGAGACACCATATATTTT. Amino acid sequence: CASSQDRLRDTIYF.

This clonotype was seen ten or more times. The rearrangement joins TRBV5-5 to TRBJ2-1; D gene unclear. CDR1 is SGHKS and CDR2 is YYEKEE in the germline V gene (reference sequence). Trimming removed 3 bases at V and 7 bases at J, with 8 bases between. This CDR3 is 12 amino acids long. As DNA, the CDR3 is TGTGCCAGCAGCTCTGACGGGAATGAGCAGTTCTTC. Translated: CASSSDGNEQFF.

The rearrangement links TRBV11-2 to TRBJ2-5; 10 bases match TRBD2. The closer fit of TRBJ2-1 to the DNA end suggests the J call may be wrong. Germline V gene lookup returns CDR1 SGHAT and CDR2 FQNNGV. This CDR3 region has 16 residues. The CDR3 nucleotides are TGTGCCAGCAGCCGTGCAGCGGGGGGGGCTCCCAATGAGCAGTTCTTC. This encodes CASSRAAGGAPNEQFF.

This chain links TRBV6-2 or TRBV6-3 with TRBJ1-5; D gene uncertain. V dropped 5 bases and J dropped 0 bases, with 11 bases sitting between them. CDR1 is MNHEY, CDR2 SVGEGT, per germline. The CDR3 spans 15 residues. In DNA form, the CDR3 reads TGTGCCAGCAGTATAACAGTTTATAGCAATCAGCCCCAGCATTTT. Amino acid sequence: CASSITVYSNQPQHF.

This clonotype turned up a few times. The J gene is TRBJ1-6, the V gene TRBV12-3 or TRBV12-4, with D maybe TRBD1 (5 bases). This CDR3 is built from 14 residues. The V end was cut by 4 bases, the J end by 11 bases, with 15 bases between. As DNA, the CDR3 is TGTGCCAGCAGTTCGTCAGGGCCCCCGACACCCCTCCACTTT. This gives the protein CASSSSGPPTPLHF.

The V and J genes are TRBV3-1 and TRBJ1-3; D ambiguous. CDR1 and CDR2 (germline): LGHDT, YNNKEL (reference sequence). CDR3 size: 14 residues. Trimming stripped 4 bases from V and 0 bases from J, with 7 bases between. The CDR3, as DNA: TGTGCCAGCAGCCGACGGAACTCTGGAAACACCATATATTTT. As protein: CASSRRNSGNTIYF.

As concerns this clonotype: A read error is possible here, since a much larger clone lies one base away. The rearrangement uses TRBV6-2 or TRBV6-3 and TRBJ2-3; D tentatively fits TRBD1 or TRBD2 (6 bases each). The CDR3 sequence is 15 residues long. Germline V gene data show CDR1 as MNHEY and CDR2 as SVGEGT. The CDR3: CVSSEKGGSTDTQYF. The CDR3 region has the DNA TGTGTCAGCAGTGAAAAGGGGGGAAGCACAGATACGCAGTATTTT.

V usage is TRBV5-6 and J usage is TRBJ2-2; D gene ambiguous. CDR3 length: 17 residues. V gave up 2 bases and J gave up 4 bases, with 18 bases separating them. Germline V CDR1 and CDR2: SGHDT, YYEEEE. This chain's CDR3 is CASSFPTTGRGTGELFF. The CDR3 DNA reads TGTGCCAGCAGCTTTCCGACGACCGGGCGCGGCACCGGGGAGCTGTTTTTT.

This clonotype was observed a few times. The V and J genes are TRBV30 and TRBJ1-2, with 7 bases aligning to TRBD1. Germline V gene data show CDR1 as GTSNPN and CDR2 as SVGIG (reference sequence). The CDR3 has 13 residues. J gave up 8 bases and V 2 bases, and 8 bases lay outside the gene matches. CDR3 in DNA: TGTGCCTGGAGTTCACAGGGGAATACCGGCTACACCTTC. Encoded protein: CAWSSQGNTGYTF.